This section outlines one T cell receptor (beta chain) sequence together with its context. This specimen comes from a study of blood T cell repertoires in COVID-19. Study in general: The United States, Italy and Spain provided the acute and convalescent COVID-19 samples. T cells, B-cell-depleted T cells, or PBMCs supplied cDNA or gDNA.

Under the authors' procedure: Reference gene primer amplification yielded estimated nucleated cell counts. Profiled with immunoSEQ multiplex PCR; TCRdb holds only in-frame clones, not every one. The DNA was the basis for D and trimming; V, J and clone size are from that table. Of over 250,000 clones in the sample, less than 90% were seen once. The CDR3 is 13 residues long. The V end lost 3 bases, the J end lost 2 bases, and 7 bases lay between the germline ends. Germline CDR1 MDHEN, CDR2 SYDVKM. The chain joins TRBV28 to TRBJ1-1; D uncertain. Input material: peripheral blood. The sequence was collected from a human donor in a cohort sampled during active COVID-19. The CDR3 loop is CASSFSGNTEAFF. The DNA of the CDR3 is TGTGCCAGCAGTTTCAGCGGTAACACTGAAGCTTTCTTT.